The T cell receptor beta chain under discussion was sequenced for a study of CD8+ T cells in alopecia areata. Study-wide background: Scoring of treated patients' severity used the percentage of affected scalp area. The study, taken as a whole, reports: Both scalp clonality and the expanded CD8+ clones among the top 100 showed a significant decrease with tofacitinib. Sequence data from scalp samples additionally include resident alphabeta T cells of normal skin. Researchers report lesional scalp, most notably alopecia totalis/universalis, outstripped normal scalp in clonality.

Treatment denoted: oral pan-JAK inhibitor, 5-10 mg twice daily. This clone was found a few times. Antigen unknown. As the sequencing template, cDNA was produced by extracting RNA and reverse transcribing it. Produced via immunoSEQ multiplex PCR; TCRdb's table is partial and in-frame only. The sample yields tens of thousands of clones, about 71% seen once. Per germline, CDR1 SGHDT and CDR2 YYEEEE. Trimming took 5 bases from V and 3 from J, leaving 3 bases between them. CDR3 length: 11 amino acids. Here the sequenced sample was CD8+ T cells sorted from blood, taken at week 4, from a patient treated with tofacitinib. The chain joins TRBV5-6 to TRBJ1-3; D remains unclear. The clonotype comes from a human donor with alopecia areata. The CDR3: CASSIGNTIYF. Here the CDR3 DNA reads TGTGCCAGCAGTATTGGAAACACCATATATTTT.